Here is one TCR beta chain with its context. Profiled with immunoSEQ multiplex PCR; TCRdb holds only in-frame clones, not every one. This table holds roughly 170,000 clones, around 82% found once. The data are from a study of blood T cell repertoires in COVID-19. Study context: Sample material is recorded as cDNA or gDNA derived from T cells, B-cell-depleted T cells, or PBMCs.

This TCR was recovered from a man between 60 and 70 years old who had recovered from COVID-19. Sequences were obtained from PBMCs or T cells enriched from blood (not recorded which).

CDR3 region: CASSDEHRQSTEAFF. The CDR3 nucleotides read TGTGCCAGCAGTGACGAACACAGACAGAGCACTGAAGCTTTCTTT. The chain has TRBV2 and TRBJ1-1, with a weak D call TRBD1 (5 bases). Germline V gene sequence: CDR1 SNHLY, CDR2 FYNNEI. There are 15 residues in the CDR3. The V and J ends lost 3 bases and 4 bases respectively, with 15 bases between them.